One sample yielded the 26 T cell receptor beta chains listed below, sequenced in a study of control samples from healthy donors and cancer patients. Produced via immunoSEQ multiplex PCR; TCRdb's table is partial and in-frame only. The data contain 150,000 to 200,000 clones, over 90% of them singletons. Sequencing was carried out using blood. Receptors originate from a woman in her thirties in good health.

The chain has TRBV5-1 and TRBJ1-2, with 8 bases lining up with TRBD1. V dropped 2 bases and J dropped 6; count of bases not matched to a gene: 3. The CDR3 is made up of 13 amino acids. In germline, CDR1 is SGHRS, CDR2 YFSETQ. The CDR3 loop is CASSLVTGDGYTF. As DNA, the CDR3 is TGCGCCAGCAGCTTAGTGACAGGGGATGGCTACACCTTC.

The chain has TRBV6-5 and TRBJ2-7, with 8 bases lining up with TRBD2. Per germline, CDR1 MNHEY and CDR2 SVGAGI. This CDR3 is 15 amino acids long. The ends lost 7 bases at V and 0 bases at J; junction bases unmatched: 8. The CDR3 sequence is CASNRGTRGSYEQYF. The CDR3 coding sequence is TGTGCCAGCAACCGCGGGACTAGAGGCTCCTACGAGCAGTACTTC.

This chain joins TRBV7-9 and TRBJ2-5; maybe TRBD2 (6 bases). Germline V gene lookup returns CDR1 SEHNR and CDR2 FQNEAQ (reference sequence). This CDR3 has 14 residues. V was cut by 1 base and J by 6 bases, with 12 bases left in between. In DNA, the CDR3 is TGTGCCAGCAGCTTAGGAGGGAGGCGGCAGACCCAGTACTTC. Encoded protein: CASSLGGRRQTQYF.

Written as DNA, the CDR3 is TGTGCCAGTAGTAAGACCTCCGGGACAGGAGCAAATTCACCCCTCCACTTT. This sequence encodes CASSKTSGTGANSPLHF. This rearrangement joins TRBV19 to TRBJ1-6; the match to TRBD1 covers 8 bases. Germline CDR1 is LNHDA and CDR2 is SQIVND (reference sequence). The CDR3 consists of 17 residues. Unmatched junction bases numbered 12, after V lost 4 bases and J lost 7 bases.

A single count supports this clone. The V gene is TRBV19, the J gene TRBJ2-1; a possible D gene is TRBD1 (6 bases). Germline CDR1 reads LNHDA; CDR2 reads SQIVND (reference sequence). This CDR3 has 14 amino acids. Trimming removed 7 bases at V and 5 bases at J, with 15 bases between. CDR3 region: CASKISTGNNEQFF. The CDR3 DNA reads as TGTGCCAGTAAAATAAGCACAGGGAACAATGAGCAGTTCTTC.

The chain links TRBV5-4 to TRBJ2-7; TRBD1 aligns across 8 bases. Germline assignment: CDR1 SGHNT and CDR2 YYREEE (reference sequence). The CDR3 consists of 12 residues. V dropped 4 bases and J dropped 6; count of bases not matched to a gene: 3. Here the CDR3 reads CASSPDRAEQYF. CDR3 sequence (DNA): TGTGCCAGCAGCCCGGACAGGGCCGAGCAGTACTTC.

This chain uses TRBV9 with TRBJ1-5, with 8 bases that match TRBD1. The CDR3 totals 14 residues. CDR1 and CDR2 from the germline V gene are SGDLS and YYNGEE. After removal of 3 bases from V and 6 bases from J, the junction contained 5 bases not matched to a gene. This chain's CDR3 is CASSAGGWLQPQHF. As DNA, the CDR3 is TGTGCCAGCAGCGCAGGGGGCTGGCTTCAGCCCCAGCATTTT. Full variable domain (missing parts from reference TRBV9 and TRBJ1-5): DSGVTQTPKHLITATGQRVTLRCSPRSGDLSVYWYQQSLDQGLQFLIQYYNGEERAKGNILERFSAQQFPDLHSELNLSSLELGDSALYFCASSAGGWLQPQHFGDGTRLSIL.

The chain uses TRBV30 and TRBJ2-7; TRBD1 aligns across 9 bases. Per germline, CDR1 GTSNPN and CDR2 SVGIG (reference sequence). The V and J ends lost 1 base and 3 bases, in that order; junction bases with no gene match: 16. This CDR3 spans 18 amino acids. The CDR3: CAWSDEGQGFPRLYEQYF. CDR3 DNA: TGTGCCTGGAGTGATGAGGGACAGGGATTTCCCCGCCTCTACGAGCAGTACTTC.

V and J are TRBV4-1 and TRBJ2-2; 12 positions match TRBD2. This CDR3 contains 19 residues. Germline V lookup: CDR1 MGHRA, CDR2 YSYEKL. V gave up 4 bases and J gave up 5 bases; unmatched junction bases: 14. The CDR3 DNA reads TGCGCCAGCAGCCCTCGGCCTAGCGGGAGGGGCCGGGTAACCGGGGAGCTGTTTTTT. Translating it yields CASSPRPSGRGRVTGELFF.

In DNA form, the CDR3 reads TGTGCCAGCAGCTTGGACGGGGGAAGCACAGATACGCAGTATTTT. It is translated as CASSLDGGSTDTQYF. The genes are TRBV5-4 and TRBJ2-3, with D maybe TRBD2 (6 bases). V shed 0 bases and J shed 0 bases, with 8 bases lying between them. In germline, CDR1 is SGHNT, CDR2 YYREEE (reference sequence). The length of the CDR3 is 15 residues.

J is TRBJ2-7 and V is TRBV7-2; D gene unclear. The CDR3 runs 15 residues. The germline V and J ends were trimmed by 3 bases and 3 bases, with 15 bases remaining between them. Germline loops: CDR1 SGHTA, CDR2 FQGNSA. This CDR3 is CASSFAGVGGYEQYF. In DNA form, the CDR3 reads TGTGCCAGCAGCTTCGCAGGAGTAGGTGGCTACGAGCAGTACTTC.

This clone occurred once. A read error may produce the germline difference seen at one junction end. The chain carries TRBV29-1 and TRBJ2-7, with D uncertain. CDR1 SQVTM and CDR2 ANQGSEA come from the germline V gene. The CDR3 consists of 10 residues. The CDR3 DNA is TGTCAGGACCTAACCGGCGAGCAGTACTTC. Translation: CQDLTGEQYF.

The chain has TRBV2 and TRBJ1-1; TRBD1 matches at 10 bases. Losses at the gene ends were 6 bases for V and 4 bases for J; bases not matched to a gene: 2. The length of the CDR3 is 13 residues. CDR1 SNHLY and CDR2 FYNNEI come from the germline V gene. This chain's CDR3 is CASRGQGVTEAFF. The CDR3 DNA reads as TGTGCCAGCAGAGGACAGGGGGTCACTGAAGCTTTCTTT.

The CDR3 here is CASSQGRGPTYEQYF. The CDR3 DNA sequence: TGTGCCAGCAGCCAAGGCAGGGGGCCTACCTACGAGCAGTACTTC. The chain uses TRBV14 and TRBJ2-7; 8 bases agree with TRBD1. Looked up from germline, CDR1 is SGHDN and CDR2 is FVKESK. This CDR3 contains 15 residues. J lost 2 bases, V lost 1 base, and 4 bases had no gene match.

The chain combines TRBV6-5 with TRBJ1-3; no clear D gene. The CDR3 length is 16 residues. CDR1 and CDR2 from the germline V gene are MNHEY and SVGAGI. Trimming took 0 bases from V and 0 from J, leaving 9 bases between them. The CDR3 here is CASSYSRASSGNTIYF. The DNA for the CDR3 is TGTGCCAGCAGTTACTCGAGGGCCAGCTCTGGAAACACCATATATTTT.

The chain joins TRBV12-3 or TRBV12-4 to TRBJ1-2; D is undetermined. The CDR3 is 13 residues long. Trimming left V 6 bases short and J 2 bases short, with 10 bases between. CDR3 in amino acids: CASSLLANYGYTF. The CDR3 DNA reads TGTGCCAGCAGCCTACTGGCGAACTATGGCTACACCTTC.

To note about this clone: A junction boundary mismatches the germline segment, possibly from a read error. The chain combines TRBV5-6 with TRBJ1-3, with 8 positions matching TRBD1. Germline V lookup: CDR1 SGHDT, CDR2 YYEEEE. This CDR3 is built from 11 residues. CDR3 amino acids: CASSLLLDRDF. Written as DNA, the CDR3 is TGTGCCAGCAGCTTGTTGCTGGACAGGGATTTT.

The gene calls are TRBV18 and TRBJ2-2, with D possibly TRBD1 on 6 matching bases. CDR1 is KGHSH, CDR2 LQKENI, per germline. The CDR3 runs 16 residues. The ends were cut back, 3 bases at V and 0 bases at J, with 11 bases in the middle. The CDR3, as DNA: TGTGCCAGCTCACCGGGGGACAACCCGAACACCGGGGAGCTGTTTTTT. This translates into CASSPGDNPNTGELFF.

The V call is TRBV7-9, the J call TRBJ2-7; maybe TRBD2 (6 bases). Germline V gene data show CDR1 as SEHNR and CDR2 as FQNEAQ (reference sequence). Trimming took 1 base from V and 4 from J, leaving 8 bases between them. The CDR3 contains 13 residues. In nucleotides, the CDR3 is TGTGCCAGCAGCTTAGTCGGGACTTACGAGCAGTACTTC. Protein: CASSLVGTYEQYF.

This clone came up once. Within the sample, other DNA sequences also encode this same CDR3. The chain has TRBV6-5 and TRBJ2-7, with 7 positions matching TRBD1. The V gene end was trimmed by 6 bases and the J gene end by 2 bases; junction bases not matched to a gene: 4. The germline V gene encodes CDR1 MNHEY and CDR2 SVGAGI. The CDR3 has 13 amino acids. In nucleotides, the CDR3 is TGTGCCAGCAGGAAGACAGGGACCTACGAGCAGTACTTC. Translating gives CASRKTGTYEQYF.

The chain links TRBV2 to TRBJ1-6; no clear D gene. The V end lost 4 bases, the J end lost 10 bases, and 5 bases lay between the germline ends. CDR1 and CDR2 from the germline V gene are SNHLY and FYNNEI. The CDR3 extends over 11 amino acids. The CDR3 loop reads CASSAVSPLHF. CDR3 bases: TGTGCCAGCAGTGCGGTCTCACCCCTCCACTTT. Together with reference TRBV2 and TRBJ1-6, the CDR3 gives the full variable domain: EPEVTQTPSHQVTQMGQEVILRCVPISNHLYFYWYRQILGQKVEFLVSFYNNEISEKSEIFDDQFSVERPDGSNFTLKIRSTKLEDSAMYFCASSAVSPLHFGNGTRLTVT.

The chain has TRBV7-9 and TRBJ2-7, with 8 bases matching TRBD2. The length of the CDR3 is 16 residues. CDR1 SEHNR and CDR2 FQNEAQ come from the germline V gene (reference sequence). Losses at the gene ends were 0 bases for V and 12 bases for J; bases not matched to a gene: 16. As DNA, the CDR3 is TGTGCCAGCAGCTTAGCGGGTCTCGGGAGCGGGGGCGCTCGGTACTTC. Translating it yields CASSLAGLGSGGARYF.

The V call is TRBV11-2, the J call TRBJ2-3, with a possible D match to TRBD2 (7 bases). There are 18 residues in the CDR3. Germline V gives CDR1 SGHAT, CDR2 FQNNGV. V was cut by 5 bases and J by 4 bases, with 25 bases left in between. CDR3 sequence reads: CASSPRGGLAGAPDTQYF. The CDR3 bases are TGTGCCAGCAGCCCTCGAGGGGGGCTCGCGGGAGCCCCAGATACGCAGTATTTT.

This clone was detected once. The rearrangement links TRBV27 to TRBJ2-3; D is unresolved. The ends were cut back, 6 bases at V and 4 bases at J, with 14 bases in the middle. Germline loops: CDR1 MNHEY, CDR2 SMNVEV (reference sequence). The CDR3 is made up of 14 amino acids. CDR3 sequence reads: CASRPLIPADTQYF. The CDR3 nucleotides are TGTGCCAGCAGGCCTCTCATTCCCGCAGATACGCAGTATTTT.

The chain employs TRBV12-3 or TRBV12-4 and TRBJ2-7; D assignment may be TRBD1 or TRBD2 (5 bases each). The CDR3 consists of 13 residues. The V gene lost 1 base and the J gene lost 3 bases, with 7 bases spanning the gap. In DNA form, the CDR3 reads TGTGCCAGCAGTTTAGATGGGGGCTACGAGCAGTACTTC. Translated, it gives CASSLDGGYEQYF.

V is TRBV7-8 and J is TRBJ2-7; possible D gene TRBD1, 5 bases. Germline values: CDR1 SGHVS, CDR2 FQNEAQ. V was clipped by 4 bases and J by 1 base, with 8 bases between them. The CDR3 totals 13 residues. The CDR3 spells CASSYRTSYEQYF. CDR3 nucleotides: TGTGCCAGCAGCTACAGGACATCCTACGAGCAGTACTTC.